The 25 T cell receptor beta chains listed next were all sequenced from one sample in a study of T cells in Graves' hyperthyroidism and ophthalmopathy. What was amplified from RNA transcripts were TCR beta CDR3 regions. HTBI primers drove first-round RT-PCR of the TCR CDR3. Via MiXCR, TCRdb re-called the multiplex PCR reads, giving one row per CDR3 protein. The sample lists a few hundred thousand distinct CDR3 sequences; less than 25% were seen once. The sequencing input was blood. These receptors all come from a man between 18 and 35 years old with Graves' hyperthyroidism.

This clonotype showed up many times. The chain couples TRBV9 to TRBJ2-2; 8 positions match TRBD1. Germline CDR1 is SGDLS and CDR2 is YYNGEE. V was clipped by 0 bases and J by 4 bases; unmatched bases: 8. The CDR3 is made up of 17 amino acids. The CDR3: CASSVGRGLRITGELFF. DNA for the CDR3: TGTGCCAGCAGCGTAGGCAGGGGGCTTCGTATCACCGGGGAGCTGTTTTTT.

Ten or more counts support this clonotype. V and J are TRBV30 and TRBJ2-2; 8 bases map to TRBD1. CDR1 and CDR2 from the germline V gene are GTSNPN and SVGIG (reference sequence). The CDR3 length is 13 residues. Trimming at V came to 3 bases and at J to 7 bases, leaving 4 bases not matched to a gene. The CDR3 loop is CAWSPRGHGELFF. The CDR3 DNA follows: TGTGCCTGGAGCCCCAGGGGGCACGGGGAGCTGTTTTTT.

The table lists this clonotype with many counts. V is TRBV12-3 or TRBV12-4 and J is TRBJ1-1, with 11 bases identical to TRBD1. The CDR3 has 14 amino acids. With V trimmed by 5 bases and J by 4 bases, 3 bases remained unmatched. CDR3 in amino acids: CASSKGQGVTEAFF. In nucleotides, the CDR3 is TGTGCCAGCAGTAAGGGACAGGGGGTCACTGAAGCTTTCTTT.

Regarding this clonotype: An end of the junction differs from the germline gene, which may be a read error. This chain uses TRBV6-4 with TRBJ1-1; D unresolved. Germline CDR1 is MRHNA and CDR2 is SNTAGT. This CDR3 region has 13 residues. The CDR3 loop reads CASSGREYTDAFF. The CDR3 coding sequence is TGTGCCAGCAGTGGAAGGGAGTACACTGATGCTTTCTTT.

In this sample, this clonotype turned up many times. This rearrangement joins TRBV7-4 to TRBJ1-5; 12 bases agree with TRBD1. The germline gives CDR1 SGHVT, CDR2 SQSDAQ. Losses at the gene ends were 8 bases for V and 1 base for J; bases not matched to a gene: 9. CDR3 length equals 17 residues. The CDR3 bases are TGTGCCAGCTCCGGGGACAGGGGGCTAGGCAGCAATCAGCCCCAGCATTTT. It codes for CASSGDRGLGSNQPQHF.

This clonotype occurred many times. V is TRBV30 and J is TRBJ1-1; a possible D gene is TRBD1 (6 bases). CDR1 GTSNPN and CDR2 SVGIG come from the germline V gene (reference sequence). CDR3 length equals 14 residues. V was shortened by 5 bases and J by 0 bases, with 13 bases between the two germline ends. CDR3 loop: CAWARGTLNTEAFF. CDR3 nucleotide sequence: TGTGCCTGGGCCCGGGGGACACTGAACACTGAAGCTTTCTTT.

This clonotype was recorded many times. The V call is TRBV3-1, the J call TRBJ1-1; TRBD1 matches at 8 bases. The germline V gene encodes CDR1 LGHDT and CDR2 YNNKEL (reference sequence). The length of the CDR3 is 14 residues. Trimming cost V 6 bases and J 4 bases; bases outside gene matches: 7. CDR3 nucleotide sequence: TGTGCCAGCAGTGCCAGGGGGCTGAGCACTGAAGCTTTCTTT. This translates into CASSARGLSTEAFF.

This clonotype was seen at least ten times. This chain joins TRBV7-8 and TRBJ2-7; D remains unclear. Germline values: CDR1 SGHVS, CDR2 FQNEAQ. The CDR3 loop spans 15 amino acids. The ends were cut back, 1 base at V and 0 bases at J, with 10 bases in the middle. The CDR3 spells CASSLVDGFSYEQYF. The CDR3 nucleotides are TGTGCCAGCAGCTTAGTCGACGGGTTCTCCTACGAGCAGTACTTC.

This clonotype appeared a few times. This may be a read error: a much more frequent sequence differs by one nucleotide. The chain links TRBV28 to TRBJ1-1, with 8 bases aligning to TRBD1. CDR1 is MDHEN and CDR2 is SYDVKM in the germline V gene. This CDR3 region has 14 residues. CDR3 sequence reads: CASSFTGGPTEACF. In nucleotides, the CDR3 is TGTGCCAGCAGTTTCACAGGGGGACCCACTGAAGCTTGCTTT.

This clonotype was counted between two and nine times. The chain carries TRBV7-8 and TRBJ1-1; D uncertain. The CDR3 is 14 amino acids. The V end was cut by 7 bases, the J end by 6 bases, with 18 bases between. Per germline, CDR1 SGHVS and CDR2 FQNEAQ. CDR3 in amino acids: CASNDKSYGAEAFF. As DNA, the CDR3 is TGTGCCAGCAACGACAAATCTTATGGTGCTGAAGCTTTCTTT.

In this sample, this clonotype turned up a few times. The CDR3 loop reads CASSIFPRNTGELFF. In DNA, the CDR3 is TGTGCCAGCAGTATCTTCCCCAGGAACACCGGGGAGCTGTTTTTT. The V gene is TRBV6-1, the J gene TRBJ2-2, with D uncertain. CDR3 length: 15 amino acids. The V gene lost 5 bases and the J gene lost 1 base, with 11 bases spanning the gap. The germline gives CDR1 MNHNS, CDR2 SASEGT.

This clonotype was recorded at least ten times. The chain is built from TRBV5-8 and TRBJ1-1, with a possible D match to TRBD1 (5 bases). Trimming took off 1 base at V and 1 base at J, with 11 bases between the two ends. The CDR3 is made up of 15 amino acids. Per germline, CDR1 SGHTS and CDR2 YDEGEE. Here the CDR3 DNA reads TGTGCCAGCAGCTTGCTTCGGGACGGGAACACTGAAGCTTTCTTT. Translation gives CASSLLRDGNTEAFF.

The chain links TRBV12-3 or TRBV12-4 to TRBJ1-1; tentatively, D is TRBD1 (6 bases). CDR3 length: 13 amino acids. V lost 3 bases and J lost 6, with 11 bases in between. CDR3 protein: CASSLTGRSEAFF. Here the CDR3 DNA reads TGTGCCAGCAGTTTGACAGGACGGTCTGAAGCTTTCTTT.

This clonotype has a handful of counts. The rearrangement joins TRBV12-3 or TRBV12-4 to TRBJ2-3; weak D call: TRBD2 (5 bases). The CDR3 runs 15 residues. Trimming stripped 3 bases from V and 4 bases from J, with 14 bases between. The CDR3 DNA reads as TGTGCCAGCAGTTTCGGGGTTGGTTGGGCAGATACGCAGTATTTT. It specifies CASSFGVGWADTQYF.

This clonotype was found many times. This sequence joins TRBV5-1 and TRBJ1-1, with D unresolved. The CDR3 has 17 amino acids. The V end lost 0 bases, the J end lost 0 bases, and 15 bases lay between the germline ends. CDR1 and CDR2 from the germline V gene are SGHRS and YFSETQ. This chain's CDR3 is CASSLGPRPLMNTEAFF. The CDR3 DNA reads TGCGCCAGCAGCTTGGGGCCCAGACCCCTCATGAACACTGAAGCTTTCTTT.

At least ten counts were recorded for this clonotype. CDR3 nucleotides: TGTGCCACCGCGACTAGGAGGGGCTACGAGCAGTACTTC. This gives the protein CATATRRGYEQYF. This chain connects TRBV6-1 to TRBJ2-7; tentative D call: TRBD2 (6 bases). Germline V CDR1 and CDR2: MNHNS, SASEGT. This CDR3 is built from 13 residues. Deletions cut 10 bases from V and 3 bases from J, with 16 bases between.

This clonotype was recorded many times. This sequence joins TRBV5-1 and TRBJ1-5; 10 bases agree with TRBD1. With V trimmed by 4 bases and J by 1 base, 5 bases remained unmatched. This CDR3 contains 16 residues. Germline loops: CDR1 SGHRS, CDR2 YFSETQ. For the CDR3, the DNA is TGCGCCAGCAGCCTGACAGGGGGCGCAAGCAATCAGCCCCAGCATTTT. This gives the protein CASSLTGGASNQPQHF.

This clonotype was detected a few times. The J gene is TRBJ1-1, the V gene TRBV3-1, with D tentatively TRBD1 (5 bases). The germline CDR1 and CDR2 sequences are LGHDT and YNNKEL (reference sequence). The V and J ends lost 1 base and 2 bases respectively, with 11 bases between them. This CDR3 region has 15 residues. DNA of the CDR3: TGTGCCAGCAGCCAAGTAGCTCGGGGCAACACTGAAGCTTTCTTT. It specifies CASSQVARGNTEAFF.

V is TRBV7-9 and J is TRBJ2-7; D is perhaps TRBD1 (5 bases). CDR1 is SEHNR and CDR2 is FQNEAQ in the germline V gene (reference sequence). Trimming cost V 1 base and J 9 bases, with 19 bases left between them. The CDR3 runs to 15 residues. The CDR3 DNA is TGTGCCAGCAGCTTAGGGTCCCCAGGGCTCATGGCGCAGTACTTC. Residues: CASSLGSPGLMAQYF.

The sample holds many counts of this clonotype. The DNA of the CDR3 is TGTGCCAGCAGCCCAGAGGTACGGGGATTAACTTTCTTT. This codes for CASSPEVRGLTFF. This rearrangement joins TRBV11-2 to TRBJ1-1, with D hard to call. Germline values: CDR1 SGHAT, CDR2 FQNNGV. This CDR3 region has 13 residues. The V end lost 5 bases, the J end lost 12 bases, and 19 bases lay between the germline ends. Based on the CDR3 plus reference TRBV11-2 and TRBJ1-1, the full variable domain is EAGVAQSPRYKIIEKRQSVAFWCNPISGHATLYWYQQILGQGPKLLIQFQNNGVVDDSQLPKDRFSAERLKGVDSTLKIQPAKLEDSAVYLCASSPEVRGLTFFGQGTRLTVV.

Ten or more counts support this clonotype. The chain carries TRBV11-3 and TRBJ1-1; D gene ambiguous. Germline assignment: CDR1 SGHNT and CDR2 YENEEA. CDR3 length: 13 residues. The V end was cut by 5 bases, the J end by 3 bases, with 10 bases between. The CDR3 sequence is CASSRRGDTEAFF. CDR3 sequence (DNA): TGTGCCAGCAGCCGCCGCGGAGACACTGAAGCTTTCTTT.

In its sample, this clonotype was seen many times. The rearrangement links TRBV12-3 or TRBV12-4 to TRBJ1-1; unclear D gene. The length of the CDR3 is 10 residues. The V and J ends lost 8 bases and 5 bases respectively, with 6 bases between them. The CDR3 DNA sequence: TGTGCCAGCGGAAGTACTGAAGCTTTCTTT. It is translated as CASGSTEAFF.

This clonotype was seen a handful of times. The J gene is TRBJ1-6, the V gene TRBV7-9; TRBD1 agrees at 10 bases. The CDR3 loop spans 16 amino acids. Germline V gene lookup returns CDR1 SEHNR and CDR2 FQNEAQ (reference sequence). Losses at the gene ends were 4 bases for V and 10 bases for J; bases not matched to a gene: 10. CDR3 DNA: TGTGCCAGCAGCTCCTACGCCGGGACAGGGGAATCACCCCTCCACTTT. Translating it yields CASSSYAGTGESPLHF. Together with reference TRBV7-9 and TRBJ1-6, the CDR3 gives the full variable domain: DTGVSQNPRHKITKRGQNVTFRCDPISEHNRLYWYRQTLGQGPEFLTYFQNEAQLEKSRLLSDRFSAERPKGSFSTLEIQRTEQGDSAMYLCASSSYAGTGESPLHFGNGTRLTVT.

This clonotype was recorded many times. This sequence joins TRBV6-1 and TRBJ2-5; either TRBD1 or TRBD2 may fit D (7 bases each). The CDR3 sequence is 14 residues long. Trimming took off 7 bases at V and 3 bases at J, with 15 bases between the two ends. Germline V gene data show CDR1 as MNHNS and CDR2 as SASEGT. The CDR3 loop is CASNEGGTEETQYF. In nucleotides, the CDR3 is TGTGCCAGCAACGAGGGGGGGACAGAAGAGACCCAGTACTTC.

The chain uses TRBV5-1 and TRBJ2-7, with D possibly matching TRBD2 (6 bases). The CDR3 contains 15 residues. Germline CDR1 SGHRS, CDR2 YFSETQ. Trimming took off 4 bases at V and 6 bases at J, with 20 bases between the two ends. CDR3 in DNA: TGCGCCAGCAGCCCTACCTCGGAGGGATGGGCCGAGCAGTACTTC. Protein product: CASSPTSEGWAEQYF. Based on the CDR3 plus reference TRBV5-1 and TRBJ2-7, the full variable domain is KAGVTQTPRYLIKTRGQQVTLSCSPISGHRSVSWYQQTPGQGLQFLFEYFSETQRNKGNFPGRFSGRQFSNSRSEMNVSTLELGDSALYLCASSPTSEGWAEQYFGPGTRLTVT.